This entry lists 21 T cell receptor beta chains sequenced from one sample in a study of CD8 T cells in Susac syndrome. An input of roughly 0.5 to 1 ug of RNA was subjected to reverse transcription using random hexamers. TCRdb analysed the immunoSEQ multiplex PCR reads with MiXCR anew, one entry per CDR3 protein. The sample includes 150,000 to 200,000 distinct CDR3 sequences, about 91% of them seen just once. Specimen: CD4+ T cells from PBMCs. Every receptor here comes from a human donor with Susac syndrome.

This chain links TRBV3-1 with TRBJ2-7; 8 bases align to TRBD1. The CDR3 has 15 residues. CDR1 and CDR2 (germline): LGHDT, YNNKEL (reference sequence). Trimming cost V 2 bases and J 7 bases; bases outside gene matches: 10. CDR3 sequence reads: CASSQTTGQGWEQYF. The CDR3 region has the DNA TGTGCCAGCAGCCAAACCACAGGACAGGGTTGGGAGCAGTACTTC.

The V and J genes are TRBV1 and TRBJ1-3; the D segment call TRBD1 is taken from the table without a DNA check. TRBV1 is given as a pseudogene. The CDR3 covers 20 residues. In nucleotides, the CDR3 is TGCACCAGCAGCCATCGCCGACAGGAATACACTCATATAGGGGGAAACACCATATATTTT. This codes for CTSSHRRQEYTHIGGNTIYF.

V and J are TRBV30 and TRBJ1-4, with unresolved D. With 0 bases removed from V and 8 bases from J, the gap between germline ends came to 7 bases. This CDR3 region has 12 residues. Germline CDR1 and CDR2: GTSNPN and SVGIG (reference sequence). This CDR3 is CAWSVNGEKLFF. CDR3 nucleotides: TGTGCCTGGAGTGTCAACGGAGAAAAACTGTTTTTT.

The chain has TRBV25-1 and TRBJ2-1; 13 bases align to TRBD2. Germline loops: CDR1 MGHDK, CDR2 SYGVNS. The CDR3 length is 15 residues. J gave up 8 bases and V 8 bases, and 9 bases lay outside the gene matches. Here the CDR3 DNA reads TGTGCCAGCGGGGGGACTAGCGGGATAGTCGATGAGCAGTTCTTC. Protein sequence: CASGGTSGIVDEQFF.

This chain links TRBV5-1 with TRBJ1-2, with D unclear. V was trimmed by 0 bases and J by 0 bases, leaving 18 bases between them. CDR3 length: 18 residues. CDR1 is SGHRS and CDR2 is YFSETQ in the germline V gene. CDR3 sequence: CASSLGGIVGIPNYGYTF. CDR3 nucleotide sequence: TGCGCCAGCAGCTTGGGAGGGATCGTCGGGATTCCTAACTATGGCTACACCTTC.

The chain links TRBV2 to TRBJ1-2; D perhaps matches TRBD1 (5 bases). Germline loops: CDR1 SNHLY, CDR2 FYNNEI. The CDR3 is 14 residues long. The V end was cut by 6 bases, the J end by 7 bases, with 18 bases between. DNA of the CDR3: TGTGCCAGCAGGGATACGGGACCCCCCACTGGCTACACCTTC. It yields the protein CASRDTGPPTGYTF.

This chain connects TRBV30 to TRBJ1-5; D is perhaps TRBD1 (5 bases). Germline values: CDR1 GTSNPN, CDR2 SVGIG (reference sequence). The length of the CDR3 is 14 residues. The V end was cut by 1 base, the J end by 5 bases, with 12 bases between. The CDR3 DNA sequence: TGTGCCTGGAGTGGACAGAACCTCGATCAGCCCCAGCATTTT. Its translation: CAWSGQNLDQPQHF.

This chain joins TRBV6-5 and TRBJ2-1; D possibly corresponds to TRBD1 (5 bases). V lost 4 bases and J 5 bases, leaving 15 bases between the germline ends. This CDR3 is 15 amino acids long. Germline-derived CDR1 and CDR2 are MNHEY and SVGAGI. CDR3 nucleotides: TGTGCCAGCAGTTTTCGACAGAACTCACACAATGAGCAGTTCTTC. Translating it yields CASSFRQNSHNEQFF.

The V and J genes are TRBV2 and TRBJ1-3, with 8 nucleotides matching TRBD1. Trimming at V came to 7 bases and at J to 0 bases, leaving 5 bases not matched to a gene. Germline V CDR1 and CDR2: SNHLY, FYNNEI. The CDR3 loop spans 15 amino acids. The CDR3 sequence: CASTRQGHSGNTIYF. The CDR3 DNA is TGTGCCAGCACTCGACAGGGGCACTCTGGAAACACCATATATTTT. Supplemented by reference TRBV2 and TRBJ1-3, the full variable domain reads EPEVTQTPSHQVTQMGQEVILRCVPISNHLYFYWYRQILGQKVEFLVSFYNNEISEKSEIFDDQFSVERPDGSNFTLKIRSTKLEDSAMYFCASTRQGHSGNTIYFGEGSWLTVV.

This chain connects TRBV19 to TRBJ2-3, with TRBD2 as a possible D gene (6 bases). V dropped 4 bases and J dropped 2 bases, with 13 bases sitting between them. This CDR3 contains 15 residues. In germline, CDR1 is LNHDA, CDR2 SQIVND (reference sequence). CDR3: CASSTRLEDTDTQYF. Written as DNA, the CDR3 is TGTGCCAGTAGTACCCGACTAGAAGACACAGATACGCAGTATTTT.

The gene calls are TRBV27 and TRBJ2-7, with 12 positions matching TRBD2. Germline assignment: CDR1 MNHEY and CDR2 SMNVEV (reference sequence). The CDR3 has 16 amino acids. The ends lost 3 bases at V and 7 bases at J; junction bases unmatched: 10. The DNA of the CDR3 is TGTGCCAGCAGTTTCGGTCCGACTAGCGGGAGCTTAGAGCAGTACTTC. Residues: CASSFGPTSGSLEQYF.

The rearrangement uses TRBV5-4 and TRBJ2-4, with 8 nucleotides matching TRBD1. V lost 4 bases and J lost 5; bases outside the gene matches: 8. The germline V gene encodes CDR1 SGHNT and CDR2 YYREEE (reference sequence). The CDR3 spans 15 residues. CDR3 protein: CASSRRTGIENIQYF. In nucleotides, the CDR3 is TGTGCCAGCAGCCGGCGGACAGGGATCGAAAACATTCAGTACTTC.

In this sample, this clonotype turned up once. The V and J genes are TRBV30 and TRBJ1-3, with D hard to call. CDR3 length: 17 amino acids. The germline V and J ends were trimmed by 0 bases and 0 bases, with 15 bases remaining between them. Germline V gives CDR1 GTSNPN, CDR2 SVGIG (reference sequence). The CDR3 here is CAWSVIRSSPSGNTIYF. The CDR3 nucleotides are TGTGCCTGGAGTGTAATAAGGTCCTCCCCCTCTGGAAACACCATATATTTT.

DNA for the CDR3: TGTGCCAGCAGTTTGCAGAACTATGGCTACACCTTC. Protein product: CASSLQNYGYTF. The genes are TRBV28 and TRBJ1-2; no firm D call. Between the trimmed V and J ends, which lost 3 bases and 2 bases, there was a span of 4 bases. Germline loops: CDR1 MDHEN, CDR2 SYDVKM. The CDR3 has 12 residues.

The genes are TRBV5-1 and TRBJ2-5, with 8 positions matching TRBD2. This CDR3 has 15 amino acids. Germline V gene lookup returns CDR1 SGHRS and CDR2 YFSETQ. The V and J ends lost 6 bases and 2 bases, in that order; junction bases with no gene match: 9. The CDR3 loop is CASNPGLARQETQYF. Written as DNA, the CDR3 is TGCGCCAGCAACCCCGGACTAGCTAGACAAGAGACCCAGTACTTC.

This rearrangement joins TRBV29-1 to TRBJ2-1; 7 positions match TRBD2. CDR1 is SQVTM, CDR2 ANQGSEA, per germline. V lost 3 bases and J lost 4; bases outside the gene matches: 12. The CDR3 consists of 16 residues. CDR3 in DNA: TGCAGCGTTGAGACTGCGGGAGTATCTATATACAATGAGCAGTTCTTC. Translated: CSVETAGVSIYNEQFF.

The V gene is TRBV5-4, the J gene TRBJ2-7; weak D call: TRBD1 (5 bases). CDR3 length: 13 amino acids. The germline V and J ends were trimmed by 2 bases and 7 bases, with 13 bases remaining between them. Germline V lookup: CDR1 SGHNT, CDR2 YYREEE (reference sequence). The CDR3 sequence: CASSLERQMEQYF. The DNA for the CDR3 is TGTGCCAGCAGCTTAGAGCGACAGATGGAGCAGTACTTC.

V usage is TRBV9 and J usage is TRBJ1-1; 8 bases agree with TRBD1. After removal of 7 bases from V and 8 bases from J, the junction contained 10 bases not matched to a gene. Per germline, CDR1 SGDLS and CDR2 YYNGEE. This CDR3 is 13 amino acids long. CDR3 sequence (DNA): TGTGCCAGCGGGGGGCAGGGGGCCGGAGAAGCTTTCTTT. It specifies CASGGQGAGEAFF. Based on the CDR3 plus reference TRBV9 and TRBJ1-1, the full variable domain is DSGVTQTPKHLITATGQRVTLRCSPRSGDLSVYWYQQSLDQGLQFLIQYYNGEERAKGNILERFSAQQFPDLHSELNLSSLELGDSALYFCASGGQGAGEAFFGQGTRLTVV.

The chain couples TRBV6-5 to TRBJ1-6; D perhaps matches TRBD1 (5 bases). The CDR3 runs 15 residues. Germline V gene data show CDR1 as MNHEY and CDR2 as SVGAGI. Between the trimmed V and J ends, which lost 2 bases and 6 bases, there was a span of 11 bases. The chain's CDR3 is CASSYVQAFNSPLHF. CDR3 bases: TGTGCCAGCAGTTACGTACAGGCCTTTAATTCACCCCTCCACTTT.

The rearrangement links TRBV20-1 to TRBJ2-1; 10 bases align to TRBD2. Per the germline V gene, CDR1 is DFQATT and CDR2 is SNEGSKA (reference sequence). The CDR3 totals 14 residues. Losses at the gene ends were 5 bases for V and 3 bases for J; bases not matched to a gene: 4. CDR3 in DNA: TGCAGTGCTCACATAGCGGGGGGCTACAATGAGCAGTTCTTC. Translating it yields CSAHIAGGYNEQFF.

The chain combines TRBV6-8 with TRBJ2-1, with 15 positions matching TRBD2. Germline V gene sequence: CDR1 MNHGY, CDR2 SAAAGT. The CDR3 totals 15 residues. J was trimmed by 9 bases and V by 6 bases; bases with no gene match: 6. The DNA of the CDR3 is TGTGCCAGCAGAACGGGACTAGCGGGGGGTATTGAGCAGTTCTTC. Its translation: CASRTGLAGGIEQFF.